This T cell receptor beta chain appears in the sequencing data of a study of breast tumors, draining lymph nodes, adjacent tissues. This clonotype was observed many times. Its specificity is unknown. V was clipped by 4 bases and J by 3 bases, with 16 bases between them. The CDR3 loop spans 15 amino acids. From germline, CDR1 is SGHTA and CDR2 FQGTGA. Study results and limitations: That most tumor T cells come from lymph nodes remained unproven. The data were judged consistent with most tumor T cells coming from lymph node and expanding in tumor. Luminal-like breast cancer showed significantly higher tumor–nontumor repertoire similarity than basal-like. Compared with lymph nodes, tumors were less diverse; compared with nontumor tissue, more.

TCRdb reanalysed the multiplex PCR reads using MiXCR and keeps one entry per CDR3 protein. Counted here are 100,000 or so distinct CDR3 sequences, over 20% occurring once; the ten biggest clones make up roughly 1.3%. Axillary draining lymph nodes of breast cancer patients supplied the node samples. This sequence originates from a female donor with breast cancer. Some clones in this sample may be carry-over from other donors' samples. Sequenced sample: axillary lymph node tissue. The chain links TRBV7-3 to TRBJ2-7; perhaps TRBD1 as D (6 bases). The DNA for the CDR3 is TGTGCCAGCAGCTCTACAGGGAATCCACGCTACGAGCAGTACTTC. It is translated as CASSSTGNPRYEQYF.